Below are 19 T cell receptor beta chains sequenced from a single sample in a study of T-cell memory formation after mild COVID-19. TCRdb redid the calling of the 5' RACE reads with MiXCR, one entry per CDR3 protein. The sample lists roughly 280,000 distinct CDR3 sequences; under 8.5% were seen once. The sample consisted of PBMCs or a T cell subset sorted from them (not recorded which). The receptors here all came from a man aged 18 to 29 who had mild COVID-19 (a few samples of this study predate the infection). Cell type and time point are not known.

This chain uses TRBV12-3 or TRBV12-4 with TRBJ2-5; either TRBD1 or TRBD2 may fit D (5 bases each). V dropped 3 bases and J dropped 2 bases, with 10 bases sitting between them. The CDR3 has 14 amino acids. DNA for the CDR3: TGTGCCAGCAGTTTTCTGGGACCGCAAGAGACCCAGTACTTC. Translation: CASSFLGPQETQYF.

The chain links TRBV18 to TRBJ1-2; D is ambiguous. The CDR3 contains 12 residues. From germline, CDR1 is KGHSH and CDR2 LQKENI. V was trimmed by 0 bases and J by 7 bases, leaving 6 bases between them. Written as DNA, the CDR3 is TGTGCCAGCTCACCACCGGAAAGTGGCTACACCTTC. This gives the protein CASSPPESGYTF. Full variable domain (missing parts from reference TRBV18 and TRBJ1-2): NAGVMQNPRHLVRRRGQEARLRCSPMKGHSHVYWYRQLPEEGLKFMVYLQKENIIDESGMPKERFSAEFPKEGPSILRIQQVVRGDSAAYFCASSPPESGYTFGSGTRLTVV.

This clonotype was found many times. The CDR3 DNA reads as TGTGCCAGCAGTCCCACCGGGACTAGAAGCACAGATACGCAGTATTTT. Its translation: CASSPTGTRSTDTQYF. This chain connects TRBV28 to TRBJ2-3; 8 bases map to TRBD2. There are 16 residues in the CDR3. The germline V gene encodes CDR1 MDHEN and CDR2 SYDVKM. The V gene end was trimmed by 5 bases and the J gene end by 0 bases; junction bases not matched to a gene: 7.

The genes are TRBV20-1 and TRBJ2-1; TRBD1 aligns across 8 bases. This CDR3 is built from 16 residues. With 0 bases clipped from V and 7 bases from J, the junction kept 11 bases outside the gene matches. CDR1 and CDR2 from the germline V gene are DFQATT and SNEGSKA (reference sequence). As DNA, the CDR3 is TGCAGTGCTAGAGATCTCGGCAGGGGGCTTGTGAATGAGCAGTTCTTC. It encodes CSARDLGRGLVNEQFF.

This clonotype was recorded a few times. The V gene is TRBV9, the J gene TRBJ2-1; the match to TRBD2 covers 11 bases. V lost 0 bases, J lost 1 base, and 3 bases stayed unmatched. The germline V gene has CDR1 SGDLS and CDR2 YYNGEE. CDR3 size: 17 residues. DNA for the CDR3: TGTGCCAGCAGCGTAGTGGCTAGCGGGGGGTCCTACAATGAGCAGTTCTTC. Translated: CASSVVASGGSYNEQFF.

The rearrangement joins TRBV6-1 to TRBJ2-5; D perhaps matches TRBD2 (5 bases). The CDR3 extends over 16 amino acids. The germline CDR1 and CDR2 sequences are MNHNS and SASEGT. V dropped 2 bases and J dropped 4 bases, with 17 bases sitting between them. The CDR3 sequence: CASSERSVRGRETQYF. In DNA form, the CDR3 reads TGTGCCAGCAGTGAAAGGAGCGTACGGGGAAGAGAGACCCAGTACTTC.

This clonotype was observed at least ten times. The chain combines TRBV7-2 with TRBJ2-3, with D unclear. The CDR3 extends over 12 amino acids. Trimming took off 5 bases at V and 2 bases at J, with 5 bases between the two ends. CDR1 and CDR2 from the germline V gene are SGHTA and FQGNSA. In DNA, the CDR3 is TGTGCCAGCAGCCCATACACAGATACGCAGTATTTT. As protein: CASSPYTDTQYF.

Here the CDR3 reads CASSPTTVSLSYEQYF. In nucleotides, the CDR3 is TGCGCCAGCAGCCCCACCACAGTAAGTCTCTCCTACGAGCAGTACTTC. The chain has TRBV5-1 and TRBJ2-7; D is unresolved. CDR3 length equals 16 residues. V lost 4 bases, J lost 0 bases, and 17 bases lay in between. Germline loops: CDR1 SGHRS, CDR2 YFSETQ.

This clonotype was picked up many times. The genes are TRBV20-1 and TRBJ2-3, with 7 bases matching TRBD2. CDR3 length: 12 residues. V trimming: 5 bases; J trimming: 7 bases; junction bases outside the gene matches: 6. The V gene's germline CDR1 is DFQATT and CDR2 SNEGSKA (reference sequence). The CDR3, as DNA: TGCAGTGCTCTGGGGGGGTGGTATACGCAGTATTTT. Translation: CSALGGWYTQYF.

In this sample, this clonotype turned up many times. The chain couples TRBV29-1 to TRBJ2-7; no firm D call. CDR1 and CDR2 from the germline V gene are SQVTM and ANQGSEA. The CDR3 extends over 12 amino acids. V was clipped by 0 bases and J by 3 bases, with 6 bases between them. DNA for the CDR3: TGCAGCGTTGAAGATCATAACTACGAGCAGTACGTC. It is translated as CSVEDHNYEQYV.

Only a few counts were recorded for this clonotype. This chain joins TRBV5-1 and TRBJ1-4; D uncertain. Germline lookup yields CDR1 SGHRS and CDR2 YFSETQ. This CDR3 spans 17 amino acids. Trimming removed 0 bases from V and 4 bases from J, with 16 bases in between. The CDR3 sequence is CASSLARGSGNNEKLFF. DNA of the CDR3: TGCGCCAGCAGCTTGGCCAGAGGGTCGGGGAATAATGAAAAACTGTTTTTT.

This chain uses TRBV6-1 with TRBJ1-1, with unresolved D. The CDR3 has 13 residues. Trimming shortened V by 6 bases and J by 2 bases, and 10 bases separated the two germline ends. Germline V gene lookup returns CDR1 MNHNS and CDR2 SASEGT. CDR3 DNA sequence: TGTGCCAGCAGGAAGACGGTTAACACTGAAGCTTTCTTT. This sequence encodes CASRKTVNTEAFF.

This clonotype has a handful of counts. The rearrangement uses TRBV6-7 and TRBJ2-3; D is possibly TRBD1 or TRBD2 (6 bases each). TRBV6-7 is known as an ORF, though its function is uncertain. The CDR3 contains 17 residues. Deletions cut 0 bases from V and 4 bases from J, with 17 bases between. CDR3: CASSYSKGRGRADTQYF. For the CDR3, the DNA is TGTGCCAGCAGTTACTCGAAGGGACGGGGGCGCGCAGATACGCAGTATTTT.

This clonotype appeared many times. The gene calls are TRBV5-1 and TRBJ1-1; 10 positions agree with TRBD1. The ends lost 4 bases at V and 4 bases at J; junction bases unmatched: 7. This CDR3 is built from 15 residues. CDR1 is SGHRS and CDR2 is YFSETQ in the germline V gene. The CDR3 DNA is TGCGCCAGCAGCACTTGGACAGGGGGGGGCACTGAAGCTTTCTTT. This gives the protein CASSTWTGGGTEAFF. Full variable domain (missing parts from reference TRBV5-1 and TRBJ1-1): KAGVTQTPRYLIKTRGQQVTLSCSPISGHRSVSWYQQTPGQGLQFLFEYFSETQRNKGNFPGRFSGRQFSNSRSEMNVSTLELGDSALYLCASSTWTGGGTEAFFGQGTRLTVV.

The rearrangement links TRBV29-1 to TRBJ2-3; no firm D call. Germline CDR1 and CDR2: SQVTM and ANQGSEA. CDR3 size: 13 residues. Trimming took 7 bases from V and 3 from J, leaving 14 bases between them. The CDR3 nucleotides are TGCAGCGGCCCCGGCCCAGGTACAGATACGCAGTATTTT. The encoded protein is CSGPGPGTDTQYF.

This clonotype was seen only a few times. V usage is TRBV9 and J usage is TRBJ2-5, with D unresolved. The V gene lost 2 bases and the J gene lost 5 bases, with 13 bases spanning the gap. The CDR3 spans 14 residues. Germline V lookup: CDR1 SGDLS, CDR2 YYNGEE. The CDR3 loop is CASSVNPTGETQYF. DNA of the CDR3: TGTGCCAGCAGCGTGAACCCGACCGGTGAGACCCAGTACTTC. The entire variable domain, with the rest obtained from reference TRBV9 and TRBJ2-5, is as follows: DSGVTQTPKHLITATGQRVTLRCSPRSGDLSVYWYQQSLDQGLQFLIQYYNGEERAKGNILERFSAQQFPDLHSELNLSSLELGDSALYFCASSVNPTGETQYFGPGTRLLVL.

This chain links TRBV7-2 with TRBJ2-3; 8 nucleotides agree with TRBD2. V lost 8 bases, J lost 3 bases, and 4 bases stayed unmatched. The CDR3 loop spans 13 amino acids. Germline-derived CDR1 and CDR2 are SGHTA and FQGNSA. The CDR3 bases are TGTGCCAGCCGGGGGGGCGTGACAGATACGCAGTATTTT. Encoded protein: CASRGGVTDTQYF.

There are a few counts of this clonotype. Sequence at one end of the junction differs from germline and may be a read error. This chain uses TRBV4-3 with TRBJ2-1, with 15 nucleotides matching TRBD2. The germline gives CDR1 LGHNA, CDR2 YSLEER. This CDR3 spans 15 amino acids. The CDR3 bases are TGCGCCAGCAGCCAAGATCCGGGACTAGCGGGGGGCCGGATCTTC. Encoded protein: CASSQDPGLAGGRIF.

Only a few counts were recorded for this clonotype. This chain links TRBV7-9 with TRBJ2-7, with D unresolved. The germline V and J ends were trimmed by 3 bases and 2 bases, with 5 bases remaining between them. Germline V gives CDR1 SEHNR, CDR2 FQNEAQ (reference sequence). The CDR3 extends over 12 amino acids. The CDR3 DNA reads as TGTGCCAGCAGCTTTAGTACCTACGAGCAGTACGTC. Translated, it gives CASSFSTYEQYV.